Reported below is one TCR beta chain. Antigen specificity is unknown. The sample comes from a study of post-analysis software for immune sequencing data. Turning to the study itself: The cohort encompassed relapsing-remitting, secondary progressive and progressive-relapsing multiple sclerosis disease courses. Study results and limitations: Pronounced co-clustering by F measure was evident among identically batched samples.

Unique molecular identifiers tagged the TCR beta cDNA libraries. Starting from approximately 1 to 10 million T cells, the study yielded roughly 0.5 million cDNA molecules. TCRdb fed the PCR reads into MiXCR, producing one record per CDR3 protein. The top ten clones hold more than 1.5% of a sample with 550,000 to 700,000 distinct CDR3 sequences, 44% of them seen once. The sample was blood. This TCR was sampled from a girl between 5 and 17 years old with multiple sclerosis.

This CDR3 reads CASVAEAYEQYF. The CDR3 DNA is TGTGCTAGTGTAGCAGAGGCCTACGAGCAGTACTTC. This chain links TRBV12-5 with TRBJ2-7; D is unresolved. The CDR3 loop spans 12 amino acids. CDR1 and CDR2 (germline): LGHNT, FRNRAP. V was cut by 7 bases and J by 2 bases, with 9 bases left in between.